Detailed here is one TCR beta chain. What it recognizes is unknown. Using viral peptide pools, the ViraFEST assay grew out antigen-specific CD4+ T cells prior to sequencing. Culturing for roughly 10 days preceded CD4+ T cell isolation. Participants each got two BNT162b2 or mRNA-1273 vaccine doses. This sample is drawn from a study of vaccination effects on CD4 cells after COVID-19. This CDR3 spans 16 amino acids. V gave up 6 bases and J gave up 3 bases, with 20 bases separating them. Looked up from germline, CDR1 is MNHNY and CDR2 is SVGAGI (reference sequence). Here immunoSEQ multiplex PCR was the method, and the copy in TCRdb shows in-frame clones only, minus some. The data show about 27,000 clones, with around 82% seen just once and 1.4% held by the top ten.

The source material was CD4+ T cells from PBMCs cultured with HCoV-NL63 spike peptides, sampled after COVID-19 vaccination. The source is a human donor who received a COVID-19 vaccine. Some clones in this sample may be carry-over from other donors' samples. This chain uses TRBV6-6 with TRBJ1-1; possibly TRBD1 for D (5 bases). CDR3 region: CASSPGAGKGDTEAFF. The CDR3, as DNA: TGTGCCAGCAGCCCCGGGGCAGGGAAAGGGGACACTGAAGCTTTCTTT.